This TCR beta chain was sequenced for a study of shared clonotypes between healthy human individuals. Study-wide results and limits: Clonotypes that were shared across a few donors made up roughly 5.2% of naive CD4 clonotypes.

Per the authors' pipeline: Filtering differed, since immunoSEQ gave only junction sequences and no quality scores. The method was immunoSEQ multiplex PCR; TCRdb's version includes in-frame clones alone and lacks a portion of them. The V and J calls and the clone size are those of that table, but D and trimming were determined from the DNA. The table lists hundreds of thousands of clones, around 72% of them singletons. In the case of this clone: Its target is not known.

Germline assignment: CDR1 SEHNR and CDR2 FQNEAQ (reference sequence). The CDR3 is 16 residues long. Deletions cut 4 bases from V and 3 bases from J, with 15 bases between. The chain carries TRBV7-9 and TRBJ2-2; D possibly corresponds to TRBD2 (5 bases). Sequenced input: memory CD4+ T cells sorted from blood. Subset noted: CD45RA-negative fraction. This receptor was obtained from a man aged 30 to 45 in good health. CDR3 residues: CASSSPGRVYTGELFF. CDR3 DNA sequence: TGTGCCAGCAGCTCCCCGGGAAGGGTATACACCGGGGAGCTGTTTTTT. Full variable domain (missing parts from reference TRBV7-9 and TRBJ2-2): DTGVSQNPRHKITKRGQNVTFRCDPISEHNRLYWYRQTLGQGPEFLTYFQNEAQLEKSRLLSDRFSAERPKGSFSTLEIQRTEQGDSAMYLCASSSPGRVYTGELFFGEGSRLTVL.